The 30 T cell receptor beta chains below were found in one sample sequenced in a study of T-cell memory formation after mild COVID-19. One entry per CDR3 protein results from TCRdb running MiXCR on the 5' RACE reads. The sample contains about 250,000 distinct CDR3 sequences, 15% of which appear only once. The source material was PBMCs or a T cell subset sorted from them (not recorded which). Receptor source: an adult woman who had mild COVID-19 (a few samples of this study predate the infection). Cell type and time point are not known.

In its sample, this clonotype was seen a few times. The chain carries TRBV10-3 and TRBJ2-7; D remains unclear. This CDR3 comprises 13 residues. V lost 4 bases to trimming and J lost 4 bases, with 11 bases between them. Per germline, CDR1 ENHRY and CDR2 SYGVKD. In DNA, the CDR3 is TGTGCCATCAGTGCGGCAGGCCCATACGAGCAGTACTTC. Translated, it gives CAISAAGPYEQYF.

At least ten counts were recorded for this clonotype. CDR3 bases: TGTGCCACTCGTCGGGGGACGGGGACCGGGGAGCTGTTTTTT. It is translated as CATRRGTGTGELFF. The chain is built from TRBV24-1 and TRBJ2-2, with D possibly matching TRBD2 (6 bases). The germline CDR1 and CDR2 sequences are KGHDR and SFDVKD. The CDR3 is 14 amino acids. V was trimmed by 10 bases and J by 5 bases, leaving 16 bases between them.

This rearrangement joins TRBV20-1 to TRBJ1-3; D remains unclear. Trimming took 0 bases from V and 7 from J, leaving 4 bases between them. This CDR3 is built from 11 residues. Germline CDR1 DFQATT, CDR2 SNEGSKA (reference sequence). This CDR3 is CSARDPNTIYF. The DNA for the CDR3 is TGCAGTGCTAGAGATCCTAACACCATATATTTT.

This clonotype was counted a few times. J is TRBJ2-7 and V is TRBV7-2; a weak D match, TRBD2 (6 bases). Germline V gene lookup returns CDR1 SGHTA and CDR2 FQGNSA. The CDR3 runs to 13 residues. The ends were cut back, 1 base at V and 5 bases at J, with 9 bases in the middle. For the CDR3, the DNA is TGTGCCAGCAGCTTAGGGTGGAGGGACGAGCAGTACTTC. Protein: CASSLGWRDEQYF. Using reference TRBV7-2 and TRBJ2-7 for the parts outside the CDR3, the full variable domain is GAGVSQSPSNKVTEKGKDVELRCDPISGHTALYWYRQSLGQGLEFLIYFQGNSAPDKSGLPSDRFSAERTGGSVSTLTIQRTQQEDSAVYLCASSLGWRDEQYFGPGTRLTVT.

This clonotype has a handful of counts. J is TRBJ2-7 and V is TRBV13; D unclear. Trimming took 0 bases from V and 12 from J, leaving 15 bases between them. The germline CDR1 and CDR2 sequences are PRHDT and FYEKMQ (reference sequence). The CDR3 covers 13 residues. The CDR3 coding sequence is TGTGCCAGCAGCTTAGGATTAATAGAGGTGGCGTACTTC. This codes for CASSLGLIEVAYF.

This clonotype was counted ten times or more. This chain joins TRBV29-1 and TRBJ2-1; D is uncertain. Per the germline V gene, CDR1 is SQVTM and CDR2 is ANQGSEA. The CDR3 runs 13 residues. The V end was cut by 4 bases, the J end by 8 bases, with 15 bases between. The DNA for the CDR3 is TGCAGCGTTGTACGGACCGCGAGAGATGAGCAGTTCTTC. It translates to CSVVRTARDEQFF.

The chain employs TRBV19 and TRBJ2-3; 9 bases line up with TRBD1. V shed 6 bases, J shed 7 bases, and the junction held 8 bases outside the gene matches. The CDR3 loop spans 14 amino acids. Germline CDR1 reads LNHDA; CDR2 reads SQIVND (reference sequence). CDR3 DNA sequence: TGTGCCAGTAGAAAGACAGGGGGTGACAATACGCAGTATTTT. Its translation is CASRKTGGDNTQYF.

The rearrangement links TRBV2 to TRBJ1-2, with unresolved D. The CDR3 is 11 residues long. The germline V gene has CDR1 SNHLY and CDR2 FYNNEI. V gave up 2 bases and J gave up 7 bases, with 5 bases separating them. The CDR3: CASSEFAGYTF. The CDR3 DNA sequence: TGTGCCAGCAGTGAATTCGCTGGCTACACCTTC.

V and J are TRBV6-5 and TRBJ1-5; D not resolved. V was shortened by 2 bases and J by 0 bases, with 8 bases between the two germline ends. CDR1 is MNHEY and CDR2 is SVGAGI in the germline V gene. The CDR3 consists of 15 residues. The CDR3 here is CASSYSRNSNQPQHF. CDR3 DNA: TGTGCCAGCAGTTACAGCAGGAATAGCAATCAGCCCCAGCATTTT.

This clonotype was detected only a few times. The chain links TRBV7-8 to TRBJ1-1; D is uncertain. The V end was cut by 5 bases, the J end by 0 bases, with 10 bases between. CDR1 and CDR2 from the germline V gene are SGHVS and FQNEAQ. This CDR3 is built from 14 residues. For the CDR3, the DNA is TGTGCCAGCAGCCCACTCGAGATGAACACTGAAGCTTTCTTT. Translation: CASSPLEMNTEAFF.

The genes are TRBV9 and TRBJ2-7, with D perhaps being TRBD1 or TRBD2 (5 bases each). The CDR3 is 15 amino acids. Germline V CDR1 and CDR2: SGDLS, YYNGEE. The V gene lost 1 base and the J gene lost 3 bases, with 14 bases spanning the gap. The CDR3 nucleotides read TGTGCCAGCAGCGTACTTGGGGACGGTCTCTACGAGCAGTACTTC. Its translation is CASSVLGDGLYEQYF.

CDR3 sequence (DNA): TGTGCCAGCAGCCTAAACGCGGACGGGGAGCTGTTTTTT. Protein: CASSLNADGELFF. The genes are TRBV7-2 and TRBJ2-2; D unresolved. The CDR3 loop spans 13 amino acids. V shed 5 bases and J shed 7 bases, with 11 bases lying between them. Germline V CDR1 and CDR2: SGHTA, FQGNSA.

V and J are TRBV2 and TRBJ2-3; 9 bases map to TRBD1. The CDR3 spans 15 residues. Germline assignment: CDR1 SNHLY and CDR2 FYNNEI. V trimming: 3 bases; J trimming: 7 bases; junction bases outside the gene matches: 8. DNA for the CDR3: TGTGCCAGCAGTGACGGGACAGGGAGACCCAATACGCAGTATTTT. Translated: CASSDGTGRPNTQYF.

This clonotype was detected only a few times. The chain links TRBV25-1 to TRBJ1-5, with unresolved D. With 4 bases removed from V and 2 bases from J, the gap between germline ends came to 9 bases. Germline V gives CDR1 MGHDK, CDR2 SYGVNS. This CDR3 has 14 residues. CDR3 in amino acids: CASSGAVGNQPQHF. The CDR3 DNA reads TGTGCCAGCAGTGGGGCGGTTGGCAATCAGCCCCAGCATTTT.

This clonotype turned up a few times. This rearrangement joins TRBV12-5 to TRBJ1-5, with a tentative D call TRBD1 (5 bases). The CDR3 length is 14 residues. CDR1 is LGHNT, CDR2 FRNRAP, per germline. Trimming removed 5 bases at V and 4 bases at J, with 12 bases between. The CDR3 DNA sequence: TGTGCTAGTGGTACCGGGACCTCAAATCAGCCCCAGCATTTT. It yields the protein CASGTGTSNQPQHF.

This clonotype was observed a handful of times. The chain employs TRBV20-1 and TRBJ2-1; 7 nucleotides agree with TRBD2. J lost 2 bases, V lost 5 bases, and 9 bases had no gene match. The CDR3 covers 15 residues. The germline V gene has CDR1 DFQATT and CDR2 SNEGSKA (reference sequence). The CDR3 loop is CSAPKGGSAYNEQFF. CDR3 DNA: TGCAGTGCTCCGAAAGGCGGGAGCGCCTACAATGAGCAGTTCTTC.

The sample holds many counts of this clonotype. The CDR3 here is CATSRDPPPNTDTQYF. CDR3 nucleotides: TGTGCCACCAGCAGAGATCCCCCACCTAACACAGATACGCAGTATTTT. This chain links TRBV15 with TRBJ2-3; D is undetermined. Germline values: CDR1 LNHNV, CDR2 YYDKDF (reference sequence). V was trimmed by 0 bases and J by 2 bases, leaving 12 bases between them. This CDR3 is built from 16 residues.

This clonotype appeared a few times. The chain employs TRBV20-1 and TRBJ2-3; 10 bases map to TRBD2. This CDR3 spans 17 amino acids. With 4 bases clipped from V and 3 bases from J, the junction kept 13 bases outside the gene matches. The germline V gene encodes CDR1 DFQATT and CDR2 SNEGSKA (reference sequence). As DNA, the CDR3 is TGCAGTGCTAACGCCGCGGGCGTAGCGGGAGGAACAGATACGCAGTATTTT. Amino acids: CSANAAGVAGGTDTQYF.

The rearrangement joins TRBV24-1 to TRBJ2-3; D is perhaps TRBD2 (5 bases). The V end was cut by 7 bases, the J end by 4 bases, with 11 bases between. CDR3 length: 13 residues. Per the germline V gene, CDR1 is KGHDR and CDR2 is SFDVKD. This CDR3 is CATRSEVPDTQYF. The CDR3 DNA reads TGTGCCACCAGGTCGGAGGTCCCAGATACGCAGTATTTT.

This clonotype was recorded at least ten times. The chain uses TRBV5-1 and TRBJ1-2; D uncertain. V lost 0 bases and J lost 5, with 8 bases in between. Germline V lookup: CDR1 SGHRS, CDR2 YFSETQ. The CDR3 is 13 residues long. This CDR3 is CASSLDGDYGYTF. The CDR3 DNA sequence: TGCGCCAGCAGCTTGGACGGGGATTATGGCTACACCTTC.

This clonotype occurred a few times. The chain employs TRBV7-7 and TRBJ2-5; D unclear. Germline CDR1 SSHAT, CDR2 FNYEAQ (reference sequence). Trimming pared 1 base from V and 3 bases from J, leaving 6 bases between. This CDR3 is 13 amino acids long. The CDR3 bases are TGTGCCAGCAGCTTAGGGGCAGAAGAGACCCAGTACTTC. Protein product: CASSLGAEETQYF.

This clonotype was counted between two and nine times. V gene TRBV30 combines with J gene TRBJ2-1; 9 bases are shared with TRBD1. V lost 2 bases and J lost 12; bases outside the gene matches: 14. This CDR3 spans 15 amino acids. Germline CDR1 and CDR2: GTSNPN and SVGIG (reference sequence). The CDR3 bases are TGTGCCTGGAGTACCCTACGGACAGGGGATATTGCGCAGTTCTTC. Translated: CAWSTLRTGDIAQFF.

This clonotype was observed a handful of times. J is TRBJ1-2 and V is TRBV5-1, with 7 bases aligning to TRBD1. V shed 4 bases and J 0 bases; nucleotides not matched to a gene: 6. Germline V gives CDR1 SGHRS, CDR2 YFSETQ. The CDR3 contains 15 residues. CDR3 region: CASSVGTATNYGYTF. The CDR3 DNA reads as TGCGCCAGCAGCGTCGGGACAGCTACTAACTATGGCTACACCTTC. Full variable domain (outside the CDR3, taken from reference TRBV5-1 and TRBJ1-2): KAGVTQTPRYLIKTRGQQVTLSCSPISGHRSVSWYQQTPGQGLQFLFEYFSETQRNKGNFPGRFSGRQFSNSRSEMNVSTLELGDSALYLCASSVGTATNYGYTFGSGTRLTVV.

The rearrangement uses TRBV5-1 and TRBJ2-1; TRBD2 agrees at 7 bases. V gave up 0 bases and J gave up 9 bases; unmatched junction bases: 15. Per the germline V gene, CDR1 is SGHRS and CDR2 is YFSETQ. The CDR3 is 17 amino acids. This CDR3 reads CASSLGPRIAGVGEQFF. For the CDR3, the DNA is TGCGCCAGCAGCTTGGGCCCCCGGATCGCGGGGGTGGGTGAGCAGTTCTTC.

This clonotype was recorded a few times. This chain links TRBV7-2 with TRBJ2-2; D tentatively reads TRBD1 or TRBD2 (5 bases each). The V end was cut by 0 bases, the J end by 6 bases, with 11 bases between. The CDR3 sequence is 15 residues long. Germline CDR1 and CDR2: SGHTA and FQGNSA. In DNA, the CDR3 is TGTGCCAGCAGCTTAGCTCCCGGGACCGCCGGGGAGCTGTTTTTT. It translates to CASSLAPGTAGELFF.

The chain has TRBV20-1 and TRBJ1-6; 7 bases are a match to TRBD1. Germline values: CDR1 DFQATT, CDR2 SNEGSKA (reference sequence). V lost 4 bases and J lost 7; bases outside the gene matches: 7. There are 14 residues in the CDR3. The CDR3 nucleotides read TGCAGTGCTACAGACAGGGTGGGGAATTCACCCCTCCACTTT. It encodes CSATDRVGNSPLHF.

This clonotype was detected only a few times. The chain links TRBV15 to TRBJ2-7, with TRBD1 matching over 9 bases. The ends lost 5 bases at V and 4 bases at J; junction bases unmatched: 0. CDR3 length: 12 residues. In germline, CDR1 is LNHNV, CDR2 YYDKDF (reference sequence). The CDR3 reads CATSGQGYEQYF. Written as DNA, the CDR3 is TGTGCCACCAGCGGACAGGGGTACGAGCAGTACTTC.

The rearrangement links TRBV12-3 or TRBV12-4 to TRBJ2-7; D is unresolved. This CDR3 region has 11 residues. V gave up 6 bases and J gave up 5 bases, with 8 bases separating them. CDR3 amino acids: CASSPRDEQYF. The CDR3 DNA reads TGTGCCAGCAGCCCTAGAGACGAGCAGTACTTC.

The CDR3 sequence: CASRGTGARRTEAFF. CDR3 DNA: TGTGCCAGCAGGGGGACAGGGGCCAGGCGCACTGAAGCTTTCTTT. V and J are TRBV12-3 or TRBV12-4 and TRBJ1-1, with TRBD1 matching over 10 bases. V dropped 6 bases and J dropped 4; count of bases not matched to a gene: 8. The length of the CDR3 is 15 residues.

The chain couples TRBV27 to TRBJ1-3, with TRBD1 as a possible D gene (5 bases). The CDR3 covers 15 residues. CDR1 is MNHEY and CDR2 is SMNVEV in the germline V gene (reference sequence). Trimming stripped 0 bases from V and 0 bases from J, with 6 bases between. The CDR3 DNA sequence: TGTGCCAGCAGTTTATCGGGGACCTCTGGAAACACCATATATTTT. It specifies CASSLSGTSGNTIYF.